These 28 T cell receptor beta chains came from one sample sequenced in a study of identical twins. TCRdb processed the 5' RACE reads anew with MiXCR; each CDR3 protein has one entry. The repertoire holds more than 400,000 distinct CDR3 sequences, about 16% seen once, with roughly 0.46% in the top ten. The sample also formed part of further work on yellow fever vaccine responses in identical twins.

Sequencing input: CD4+ T cells sorted from blood. These receptors all stem from a woman aged 18-29 years in good health.

This clonotype showed up many times. The chain employs TRBV5-1 and TRBJ2-1, with no clear D. The CDR3 has 11 residues. Germline V gene data show CDR1 as SGHRS and CDR2 as YFSETQ. V was shortened by 3 bases and J by 8 bases, with 6 bases between the two germline ends. CDR3 coding DNA: TGCGCCAGCAGCTCCGTCTATGAGCAGTTCTTC. This encodes CASSSVYEQFF.

This clonotype was counted only a few times. This chain connects TRBV20-1 to TRBJ2-7, with D maybe TRBD2 (5 bases). Trimming left V 0 bases short and J 1 base short, with 10 bases between. Germline values: CDR1 DFQATT, CDR2 SNEGSKA (reference sequence). This CDR3 has 14 residues. CDR3 in amino acids: CSARDPRGSYEQYV. The CDR3 bases are TGCAGTGCTAGAGATCCTCGGGGATCCTACGAGCAGTACGTC.

This clonotype was seen only a few times. This chain connects TRBV12-3 or TRBV12-4 to TRBJ1-2, with TRBD1 identical over 8 bases. V gave up 5 bases and J gave up 0 bases; unmatched junction bases: 11. This CDR3 spans 17 amino acids. The chain's CDR3 is CASSPGQGRRANYGYTF. CDR3 DNA sequence: TGTGCCAGCAGTCCTGGACAGGGAAGGAGGGCTAACTATGGCTACACCTTC.

Concerning this clonotype itself: The limits of the CDR3 on the DNA are not certain, so only TCRdb's listed CDR3 is given. The chain's CDR3 is CASSTSTSPYEQYF. V is TRBV27 and J is TRBJ2-7. The CDR3 adds up to 14 amino acids, both ends counted. Germline CDR1 is MNHEY and CDR2 is SMNVEV (reference sequence).

This clonotype has ten or more counts. The CDR3 coding sequence is TGTGCCAGCGATCTAGGACCAGGGGTTCTCGAGACCCAGTACTTC. Amino acids: CASDLGPGVLETQYF. The chain recombines TRBV12-3 or TRBV12-4 with TRBJ2-5, with D possibly matching TRBD1 (6 bases). The V end lost 8 bases, the J end lost 5 bases, and 21 bases lay between the germline ends. This CDR3 region has 15 residues.

The chain employs TRBV12-3 or TRBV12-4 and TRBJ2-3; 9 bases map to TRBD2. This CDR3 has 15 amino acids. J gave up 6 bases and V 3 bases, and 7 bases lay outside the gene matches. The CDR3 here is CASSFSGGRDDTQYF. DNA of the CDR3: TGTGCCAGCAGTTTCTCTGGCGGGAGGGACGATACGCAGTATTTT.

The CDR3 DNA sequence: TGTGCCAGCAGTAGGGGGGGTGCGGGGCAAGAGACCCAGTACTTC. Translation gives CASSRGGAGQETQYF. The chain recombines TRBV27 with TRBJ2-5; D is possibly TRBD2 (7 bases). There are 15 residues in the CDR3. Trimming shortened V by 5 bases and J by 2 bases, and 15 bases separated the two germline ends. Looked up from germline, CDR1 is MNHEY and CDR2 is SMNVEV (reference sequence).

About this clonotype itself: The junction shows a germline mismatch at one end, possibly a read error. V gene TRBV20-1 combines with J gene TRBJ2-7; TRBD2 matches 11 bases. Germline-derived CDR1 and CDR2 are DFQATT and SNEGSKA (reference sequence). The CDR3 contains 14 residues. The CDR3 sequence is CSARDPSGRTPATF. The CDR3 nucleotides are TGCAGTGCTAGAGATCCTAGCGGGAGGACTCCCGCGACCTTC.

This clonotype was recorded at least ten times. The CDR3: CASSQDRAELAKNIQYF. The CDR3 nucleotides read TGTGCCAGCAGCCAAGATCGAGCGGAGCTAGCCAAAAACATTCAGTACTTC. This chain connects TRBV3-1 to TRBJ2-4, with a weak D call TRBD2 (5 bases). V was cut by 0 bases and J by 0 bases, with 12 bases left in between. In germline, CDR1 is LGHDT, CDR2 YNNKEL (reference sequence). The CDR3 runs 17 residues.

There are a few counts of this clonotype. The rearrangement uses TRBV6-5 and TRBJ2-5; D gene unclear. V was pared by 4 bases and J by 5 bases, with 8 bases between. Germline CDR1 is MNHEY and CDR2 is SVGAGI. The CDR3 has 12 amino acids. CDR3 region: CASSSVAETQYF. DNA for the CDR3: TGTGCCAGCAGTTCAGTGGCGGAGACCCAGTACTTC.

This rearrangement joins TRBV3-1 to TRBJ2-5; 7 positions match TRBD1. Germline CDR1 reads LGHDT; CDR2 reads YNNKEL (reference sequence). This CDR3 is 15 amino acids long. With V trimmed by 1 base and J by 6 bases, 8 bases remained unmatched. The CDR3 bases are TGTGCCAGCAGCCAAGTGAACAGGGGAAGGCAGACCCAGTACTTC. Residues: CASSQVNRGRQTQYF.

A few counts support this clonotype. The rearrangement links TRBV20-1 to TRBJ2-3; maybe TRBD2 (7 bases). This CDR3 is 13 amino acids long. The germline V gene has CDR1 DFQATT and CDR2 SNEGSKA (reference sequence). Trimming pared 5 bases from V and 6 bases from J, leaving 15 bases between. The CDR3 sequence is CSARRGPEDTQYF. The CDR3 DNA reads as TGCAGTGCTCGGCGGGGGCCTGAGGATACGCAGTATTTT.

The V call is TRBV20-1, the J call TRBJ2-5; 13 positions agree with TRBD2. Germline values: CDR1 DFQATT, CDR2 SNEGSKA (reference sequence). With 5 bases clipped from V and 1 base from J, the junction kept 13 bases outside the gene matches. CDR3 size: 18 residues. The CDR3 coding sequence is TGCAGTGCTCGGACTAGCGGGAGACCCATGCTGCCCCAAGAGACCCAGTACTTC. Translation: CSARTSGRPMLPQETQYF.

The rearrangement joins TRBV7-3 to TRBJ2-3; D is possibly TRBD1 or TRBD2 (5 bases each). V was shortened by 5 bases and J by 2 bases, with 23 bases between the two germline ends. CDR1 SGHTA and CDR2 FQGTGA come from the germline V gene. This CDR3 contains 18 residues. The CDR3 loop reads CASSPRDGTNFNTDTQYF. The CDR3 region has the DNA TGTGCCAGCAGCCCTAGGGACGGGACCAACTTCAACACAGATACGCAGTATTTT.

This clonotype was detected only a few times. This chain joins TRBV10-1 and TRBJ1-5; D uncertain. Germline-derived CDR1 and CDR2 are WNHNN and SYGVQD (reference sequence). CDR3 length: 13 residues. V lost 10 bases and J lost 5, with 15 bases in between. CDR3 DNA: TGCGCCATCGAACACCCCCTAGATCAGCCCCAGCATTTT. This sequence encodes CAIEHPLDQPQHF.

Only a few counts were recorded for this clonotype. The chain links TRBV20-1 to TRBJ2-5; the match to TRBD2 covers 7 bases. This CDR3 region has 17 residues. After removal of 0 bases from V and 5 bases from J, the junction contained 15 bases not matched to a gene. CDR1 is DFQATT and CDR2 is SNEGSKA in the germline V gene (reference sequence). CDR3 sequence: CSARDSQRELARETQYF. CDR3 in DNA: TGCAGTGCTAGAGATTCCCAGCGGGAACTAGCGAGGGAGACCCAGTACTTC.

This clonotype occurred many times. Germline and junction disagree at one end, which may indicate a read error. This chain links TRBV5-1 with TRBJ2-3, with D uncertain. CDR1 and CDR2 from the germline V gene are SGHRS and YFSETQ. The CDR3 length is 12 residues. The CDR3 sequence is CASSTSTDTQYF. CDR3 nucleotide sequence: TGTGCCAGCTCAACTAGCACAGATACGCAGTATTTT.

The rearrangement uses TRBV28 and TRBJ2-1; 9 nucleotides align to TRBD1. The CDR3 has 16 residues. The J segment lost 6 bases and the V segment lost 1 base, leaving 7 bases of the junction unmatched. Per the germline V gene, CDR1 is MDHEN and CDR2 is SYDVKM. The CDR3 loop is CASSLFGQGSPNEQFF. In nucleotides, the CDR3 is TGTGCCAGCAGTTTATTCGGACAGGGGAGTCCCAATGAGCAGTTCTTC.

This clonotype showed up just a few times. The chain uses TRBV25-1 and TRBJ2-2; weak D call: TRBD2 (5 bases). The CDR3 is 16 residues long. Germline V gene lookup returns CDR1 MGHDK and CDR2 SYGVNS. Trimming stripped 6 bases from V and 6 bases from J, with 20 bases between. The CDR3 region has the DNA TGTGCCAGCAGAGACAAAGGACGGGGATCCGCCGGGGAGCTGTTTTTT. It is translated as CASRDKGRGSAGELFF.

The chain links TRBV5-1 to TRBJ2-3; maybe TRBD2 (6 bases). Between the trimmed V and J ends, which lost 3 bases and 2 bases, there was a span of 16 bases. Germline loops: CDR1 SGHRS, CDR2 YFSETQ. This CDR3 has 16 amino acids. This CDR3 is CASSSGASGFTDTQYF. In DNA form, the CDR3 reads TGCGCCAGCAGCTCCGGGGCCAGCGGGTTCACAGATACGCAGTATTTT.

CDR3 sequence: CATSDFPGLVTDTQYF. The DNA of the CDR3 is TGTGCCACCAGTGATTTTCCGGGACTAGTCACAGATACGCAGTATTTT. The gene calls are TRBV24-1 and TRBJ2-3; 8 bases align to TRBD2. V shed 1 base and J 2 bases; nucleotides not matched to a gene: 4. CDR3 size: 16 residues. Germline assignment: CDR1 KGHDR and CDR2 SFDVKD.

This clonotype came up a few times. The rearrangement links TRBV5-1 to TRBJ2-3; 8 bases match TRBD2. The CDR3 runs 17 residues. Germline assignment: CDR1 SGHRS and CDR2 YFSETQ. After removal of 4 bases from V and 0 bases from J, the junction contained 10 bases not matched to a gene. CDR3 amino acids: CASSAQTSGISTDTQYF. CDR3 nucleotide sequence: TGCGCCAGCAGCGCCCAAACTAGCGGCATTAGCACAGATACGCAGTATTTT.

The chain carries TRBV15 and TRBJ2-1, with a weak D call TRBD2 (5 bases). Germline V gene sequence: CDR1 LNHNV, CDR2 YYDKDF (reference sequence). This CDR3 contains 16 residues. Deletions cut 4 bases from V and 4 bases from J, with 17 bases between. This chain's CDR3 is CATSKWVAGLYNEQFF. CDR3 nucleotide sequence: TGTGCCACCAGCAAGTGGGTGGCGGGCCTTTACAATGAGCAGTTCTTC.

This clonotype has more than one count but fewer than ten. This chain uses TRBV20-1 with TRBJ1-1; D is undetermined. Germline V lookup: CDR1 DFQATT, CDR2 SNEGSKA (reference sequence). The CDR3 loop spans 12 amino acids. The CDR3 DNA follows: TGCGGCGTCTGGAGGACGGGCACTGAAGCTTTCTTT. Translating gives CGVWRTGTEAFF.

The V gene is TRBV6-1, the J gene TRBJ2-1; possibly TRBD2 for D (6 bases). The CDR3 consists of 14 residues. Germline V gene lookup returns CDR1 MNHNS and CDR2 SASEGT. Trimming took off 7 bases at V and 8 bases at J, with 18 bases between the two ends. Here the CDR3 reads CASTPRPSVYEQFF. As DNA, the CDR3 is TGTGCCAGCACCCCCCGGCCTAGCGTATATGAGCAGTTCTTC.

This chain uses TRBV29-1 with TRBJ2-5; no firm D call. The V end was cut by 8 bases, the J end by 5 bases, with 9 bases between. Germline V gives CDR1 SQVTM, CDR2 ANQGSEA. The CDR3 consists of 10 residues. DNA for the CDR3: TGCAGCTTTAGCACGGAGACCCAGTACTTC. Amino acid sequence: CSFSTETQYF.

This clonotype occurred a few times. CDR3 nucleotide sequence: TGCGCCAGCAGCCAGGCAGGGCTAGCGGACACTTACAATGAGCAGTTCTTC. Its translation: CASSQAGLADTYNEQFF. The genes are TRBV4-1 and TRBJ2-1; 7 bases agree with TRBD2. This CDR3 has 17 amino acids. The ends lost 3 bases at V and 4 bases at J; junction bases unmatched: 12. Germline-derived CDR1 and CDR2 are MGHRA and YSYEKL.

The chain links TRBV3-1 to TRBJ2-7, with 11 bases matching TRBD1. J was trimmed by 6 bases and V by 0 bases; bases with no gene match: 13. The CDR3 runs 18 residues. Germline values: CDR1 LGHDT, CDR2 YNNKEL (reference sequence). CDR3 in amino acids: CASSQEGLLDRGRSEQYF. The CDR3 DNA follows: TGTGCCAGCAGCCAAGAGGGCCTTTTGGACAGGGGGCGCAGCGAGCAGTACTTC.